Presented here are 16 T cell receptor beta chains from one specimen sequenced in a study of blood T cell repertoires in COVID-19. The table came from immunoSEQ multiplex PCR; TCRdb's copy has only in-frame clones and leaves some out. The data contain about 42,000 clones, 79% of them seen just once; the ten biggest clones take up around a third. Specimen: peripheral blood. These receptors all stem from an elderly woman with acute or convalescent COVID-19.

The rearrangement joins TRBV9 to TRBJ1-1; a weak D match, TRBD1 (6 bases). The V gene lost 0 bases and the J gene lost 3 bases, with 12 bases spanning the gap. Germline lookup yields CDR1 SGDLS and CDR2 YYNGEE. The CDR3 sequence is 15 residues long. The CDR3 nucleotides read TGTGCCAGCAGCGTAGTCGACAGGAGTTACACTGAAGCTTTCTTT. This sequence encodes CASSVVDRSYTEAFF.

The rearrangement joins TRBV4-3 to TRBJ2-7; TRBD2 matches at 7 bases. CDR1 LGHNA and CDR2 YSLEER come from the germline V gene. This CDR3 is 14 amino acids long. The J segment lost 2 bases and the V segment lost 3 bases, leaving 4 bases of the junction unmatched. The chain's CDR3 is CASSQAGRTYEQYF. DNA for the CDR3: TGCGCCAGCAGCCAGGCCGGGAGGACCTACGAGCAGTACTTC.

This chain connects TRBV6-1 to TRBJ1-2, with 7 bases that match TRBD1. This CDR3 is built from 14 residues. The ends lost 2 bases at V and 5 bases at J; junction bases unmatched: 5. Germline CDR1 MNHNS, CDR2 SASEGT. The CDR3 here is CASSESGQPYGYTF. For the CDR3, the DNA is TGTGCCAGCAGTGAATCGGGACAGCCTTATGGCTACACCTTC.

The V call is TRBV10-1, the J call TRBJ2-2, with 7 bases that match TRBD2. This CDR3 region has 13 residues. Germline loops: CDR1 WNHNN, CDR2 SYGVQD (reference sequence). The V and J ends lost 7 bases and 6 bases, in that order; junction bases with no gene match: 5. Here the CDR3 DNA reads TGCGCCAGCAAGCCGCGGGAGTCCGGGGAGCTGTTTTTT. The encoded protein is CASKPRESGELFF.

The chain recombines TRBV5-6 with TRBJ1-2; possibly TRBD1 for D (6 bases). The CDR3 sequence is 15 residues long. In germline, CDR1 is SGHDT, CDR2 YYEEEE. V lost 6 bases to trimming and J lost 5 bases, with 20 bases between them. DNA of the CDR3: TGTGCCAGCATCGTCACAGGGAGGGGAGGGTATGGCTACACCTTC. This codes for CASIVTGRGGYGYTF.

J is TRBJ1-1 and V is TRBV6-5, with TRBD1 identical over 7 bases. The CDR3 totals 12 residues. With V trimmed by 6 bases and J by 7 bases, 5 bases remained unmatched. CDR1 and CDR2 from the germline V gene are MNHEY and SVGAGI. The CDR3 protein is CASSRDRVEAFF. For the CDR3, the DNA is TGTGCCAGCAGCCGTGACAGGGTTGAAGCTTTCTTT.

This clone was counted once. The chain's CDR3 is CASSATGTSGRAYEQFF. The CDR3, as DNA: TGTGCCAGTAGTGCAACCGGGACTAGCGGGAGGGCCTATGAGCAGTTCTTC. The chain has TRBV19 and TRBJ2-1; 16 bases are a match to TRBD2. There are 17 residues in the CDR3. V lost 5 bases and J lost 8; bases outside the gene matches: 9. CDR1 and CDR2 from the germline V gene are LNHDA and SQIVND (reference sequence).

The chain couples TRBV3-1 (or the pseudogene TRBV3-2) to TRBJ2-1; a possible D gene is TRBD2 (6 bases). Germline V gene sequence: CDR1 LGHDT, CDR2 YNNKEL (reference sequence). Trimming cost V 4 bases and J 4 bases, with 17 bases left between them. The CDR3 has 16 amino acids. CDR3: CASSLPGLFLYNEQFF. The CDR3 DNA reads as TGTGCCAGCAGCCTTCCGGGACTCTTCCTATACAATGAGCAGTTCTTC.

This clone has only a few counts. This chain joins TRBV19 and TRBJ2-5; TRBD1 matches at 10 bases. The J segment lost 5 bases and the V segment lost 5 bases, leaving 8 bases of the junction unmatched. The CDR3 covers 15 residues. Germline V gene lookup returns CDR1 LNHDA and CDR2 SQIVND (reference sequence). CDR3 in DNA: TGTGCCAGTAGTTTCCTGGGACAGGGGTTGGAGACCCAGTACTTC. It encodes CASSFLGQGLETQYF.

In nucleotides, the CDR3 is TGTGCCAGCAGTTTAAAAGGCGGACAATCCTACGAGCAGTACTTC. Translation: CASSLKGGQSYEQYF. The V gene is TRBV27, the J gene TRBJ2-7, with D tentatively TRBD1 (5 bases). The CDR3 length is 15 residues. The germline V gene has CDR1 MNHEY and CDR2 SMNVEV (reference sequence). Trimming took 2 bases from V and 1 from J, leaving 12 bases between them.

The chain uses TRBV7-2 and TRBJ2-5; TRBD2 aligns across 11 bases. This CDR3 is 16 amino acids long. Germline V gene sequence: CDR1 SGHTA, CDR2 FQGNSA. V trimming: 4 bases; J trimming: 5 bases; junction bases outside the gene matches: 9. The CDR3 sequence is CASSSRVAGGLETQYF. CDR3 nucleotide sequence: TGTGCCAGCAGCTCCCGGGTAGCGGGAGGGCTGGAGACCCAGTACTTC.

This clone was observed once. CDR3 sequence reads: CASSYTTHPTGTEAFF. For the CDR3, the DNA is TGTGCCAGCAGTTACACCACACACCCGACGGGCACTGAAGCTTTCTTT. V is TRBV6-5 and J is TRBJ1-1; D remains ambiguous. Germline V gene data show CDR1 as MNHEY and CDR2 as SVGAGI. The CDR3 consists of 16 residues. V lost 2 bases to trimming and J lost 4 bases, with 17 bases between them.

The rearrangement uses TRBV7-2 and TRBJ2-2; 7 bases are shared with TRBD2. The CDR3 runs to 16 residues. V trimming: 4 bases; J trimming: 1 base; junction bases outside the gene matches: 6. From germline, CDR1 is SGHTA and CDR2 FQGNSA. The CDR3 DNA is TGTGCCAGCAGCTCTGGCTTAGCGGGGAACACCGGGGAGCTGTTTTTT. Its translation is CASSSGLAGNTGELFF.

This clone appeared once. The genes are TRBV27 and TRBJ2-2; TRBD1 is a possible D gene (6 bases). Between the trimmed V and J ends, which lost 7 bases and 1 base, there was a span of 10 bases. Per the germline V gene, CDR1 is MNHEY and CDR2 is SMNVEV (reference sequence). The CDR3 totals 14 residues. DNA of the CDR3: TGTGCCAGCAATGGGGGCCTGAACACCGGGGAGCTGTTTTTT. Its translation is CASNGGLNTGELFF.

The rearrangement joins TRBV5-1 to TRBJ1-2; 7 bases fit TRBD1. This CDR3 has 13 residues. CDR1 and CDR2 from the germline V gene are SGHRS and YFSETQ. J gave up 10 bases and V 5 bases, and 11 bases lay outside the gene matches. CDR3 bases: TGCGCCAGCAGTTATACAGGGGAATCGACCTACACCTTC. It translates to CASSYTGESTYTF.

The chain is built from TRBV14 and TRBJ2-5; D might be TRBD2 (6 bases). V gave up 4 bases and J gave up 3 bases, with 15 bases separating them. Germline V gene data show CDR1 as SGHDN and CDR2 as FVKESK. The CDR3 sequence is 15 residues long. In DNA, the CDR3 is TGTGCCAGCAGCCCTTACGTCGGAGGGAAAGAGACCCAGTACTTC. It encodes CASSPYVGGKETQYF.